This TCR beta chain was captured by sequencing in a study of blood T cell repertoires in COVID-19. Study overall: Sample material is recorded as cDNA or gDNA derived from T cells, B-cell-depleted T cells, or PBMCs.

As originally analysed: Amplified reference gene primers provided the basis for estimating nucleated cell counts. The data were produced by immunoSEQ multiplex PCR, yet TCRdb's version contains in-frame clones alone and is incomplete. V and J calls and clone size follow that table, whereas D and trimming were derived from the DNA. The repertoire holds tens of thousands of clones, with roughly 80% as singletons. In germline, CDR1 is MDHEN, CDR2 SYDVKM. Trimming at V came to 8 bases and at J to 2 bases, leaving 5 bases not matched to a gene. The CDR3 is 13 amino acids. The sample comprised peripheral blood. This sequence joins TRBV28 and TRBJ2-7; 8 bases agree with TRBD1. The clonotype comes from a woman aged 60-70 years with acute or convalescent COVID-19. The CDR3 loop reads CASEATGAYEQYF. CDR3 bases: TGTGCCAGCGAGGCGACAGGGGCCTACGAGCAGTACTTC.